This TCR beta chain came from a study of identical twins. Healthy Caucasians were all of the donors. Germline V CDR1 and CDR2: WSHSY, SAAADI. This CDR3 is 14 amino acids long. Between the trimmed V and J ends, which lost 6 bases and 2 bases, there was a span of 13 bases. A template switching step contributed a universal primer site, while unique molecular identifiers were present in the cDNA. TCRdb recomputed calls from the 5' RACE reads with MiXCR, one row per CDR3 protein. Of more than 250,000 distinct CDR3 sequences in the sample, 6.5% to 9.5% are singletons; the top ten hold roughly 2%. On this clonotype: Its antigen is undetermined.

General study findings and limits: Whereas memory repertoires showed no such difference, abundant cord blood beta clonotypes carried fewer insertions. Excess twin sharing in beta out-of-frame sequences was weaker.

This sample was also put to use in a study of yellow fever vaccine responses in identical twins.

The receptor's source is a woman under 30 in good health. Sequences were obtained from memory (CD45RO+) T cells sorted from blood. This chain joins TRBV10-2 and TRBJ2-5, with D perhaps matching TRBD1 (6 bases). In DNA form, the CDR3 reads TGCGCCAGCAGAGACAGGCTAAATCAAGAGACCCAGTACTTC. This encodes CASRDRLNQETQYF.